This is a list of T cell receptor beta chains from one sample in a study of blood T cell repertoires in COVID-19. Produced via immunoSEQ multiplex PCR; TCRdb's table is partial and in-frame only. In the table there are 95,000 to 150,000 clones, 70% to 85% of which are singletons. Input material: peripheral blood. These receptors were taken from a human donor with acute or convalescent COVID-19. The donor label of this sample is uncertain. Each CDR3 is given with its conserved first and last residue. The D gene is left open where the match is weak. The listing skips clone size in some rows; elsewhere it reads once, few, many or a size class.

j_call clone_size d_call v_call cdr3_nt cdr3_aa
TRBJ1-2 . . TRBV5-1 TGCGCCAGCAGCTCTGAGGGAGGCTATGGCTACACCTTC CASSSEGGYGYTF
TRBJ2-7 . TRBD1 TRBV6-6 TGTGCCAGCAGCACGGGACAGGTTTACGAGCAGTACTTC CASSTGQVYEQYF
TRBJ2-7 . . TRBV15 TGTGCCACCCGGGACAACTCCTACGAGCAGTACTTC CATRDNSYEQYF
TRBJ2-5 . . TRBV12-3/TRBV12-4 TGTGCCAGCAGCCCCGAGGGTAGGCCCCAGTACTTC CASSPEGRPQYF
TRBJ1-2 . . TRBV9 TGTGCCAGCAGCGGGGATCGGGGGAACTATGGCTACACCTTC CASSGDRGNYGYTF
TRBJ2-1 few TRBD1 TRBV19 TGTGCCAGTAGTACTACAGGGGGTGACCAGTTCTTC CASSTTGGDQFF
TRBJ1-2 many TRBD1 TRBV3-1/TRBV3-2 TGTGCCAGCAGCCAAGTAGGGACAGGGGACTATGGCTACACCTTC CASSQVGTGDYGYTF
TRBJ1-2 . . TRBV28 TGTGCCAGCAGTCCCCTCAGGGGAGGGTTGCGCTATGGCTACACCTTC CASSPLRGGLRYGYTF
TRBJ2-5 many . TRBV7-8 TGTGCCAGCAGCTTGTCGCTAGCGATCCAAGAGACCCAGTACTTC CASSLSLAIQETQYF
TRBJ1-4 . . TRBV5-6 TGTGCCAGCAACTCAAGGGGAAGGAATGAAAAACTGTTTTTT CASNSRGRNEKLFF
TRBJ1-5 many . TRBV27 TGTGCCAGCAGTTCTCACCCGAGGGGCAATCAGCCCCAGCATTTT CASSSHPRGNQPQHF
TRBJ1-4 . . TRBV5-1 TGCGCCAGCAGGCTTACAGGAACAACTAATGAAAAACTGTTTTTT CASRLTGTTNEKLFF
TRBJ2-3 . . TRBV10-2 TGCGCCAGCACCGAGGCCGGATCCACAGATACGCAGTATTTT CASTEAGSTDTQYF
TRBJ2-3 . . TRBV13 TGTGCCAGCAGCTCCCCCGACTCAAATACGCAGTATTTT CASSSPDSNTQYF
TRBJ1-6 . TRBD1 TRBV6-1 TGTGCCAGCAGTGATAAGGGGGCGGATTCACCCCTCCACTTT CASSDKGADSPLHF